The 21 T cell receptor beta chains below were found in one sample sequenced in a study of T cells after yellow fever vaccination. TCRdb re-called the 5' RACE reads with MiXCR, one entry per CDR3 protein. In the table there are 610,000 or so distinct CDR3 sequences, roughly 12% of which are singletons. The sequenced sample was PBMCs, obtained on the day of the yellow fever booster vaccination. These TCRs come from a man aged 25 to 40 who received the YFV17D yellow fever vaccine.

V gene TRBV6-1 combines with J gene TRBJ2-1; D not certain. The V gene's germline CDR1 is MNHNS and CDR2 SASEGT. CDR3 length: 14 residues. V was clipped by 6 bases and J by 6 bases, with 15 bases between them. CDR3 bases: TGTGCCAGCAGGCCCCCCCTCCTTGGCAATGAGCAGTTCTTC. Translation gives CASRPPLLGNEQFF.

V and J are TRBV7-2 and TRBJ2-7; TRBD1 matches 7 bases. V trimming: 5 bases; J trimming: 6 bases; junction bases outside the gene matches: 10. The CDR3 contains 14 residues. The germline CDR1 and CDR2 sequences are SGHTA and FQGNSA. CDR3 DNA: TGTGCCAGCAGCCTCGACGACAGGGCGGGCGAGCAGTACTTC. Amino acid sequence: CASSLDDRAGEQYF.

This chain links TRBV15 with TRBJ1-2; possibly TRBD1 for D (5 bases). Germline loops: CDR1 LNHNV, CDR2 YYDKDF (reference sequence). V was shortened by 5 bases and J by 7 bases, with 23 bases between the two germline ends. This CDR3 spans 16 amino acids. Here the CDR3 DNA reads TGTGCCACCAGCTTAAACCCCTTCCAGGGAGACGGTGGCTACACCTTC. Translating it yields CATSLNPFQGDGGYTF.

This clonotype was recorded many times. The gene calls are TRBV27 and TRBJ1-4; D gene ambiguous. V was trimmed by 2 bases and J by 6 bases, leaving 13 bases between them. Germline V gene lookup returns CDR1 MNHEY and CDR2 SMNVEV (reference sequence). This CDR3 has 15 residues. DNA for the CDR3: TGTGCCAGCAGTTTACACAGCCCTGAGGATGAAAAACTGTTTTTT. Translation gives CASSLHSPEDEKLFF.

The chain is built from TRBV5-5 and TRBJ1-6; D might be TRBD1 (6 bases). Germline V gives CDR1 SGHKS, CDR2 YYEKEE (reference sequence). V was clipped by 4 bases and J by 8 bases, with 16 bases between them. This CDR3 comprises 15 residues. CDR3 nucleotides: TGTGCCAGCAGCCTCGGGGGCGTCGCGGATTCACCCCTCCACTTT. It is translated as CASSLGGVADSPLHF.

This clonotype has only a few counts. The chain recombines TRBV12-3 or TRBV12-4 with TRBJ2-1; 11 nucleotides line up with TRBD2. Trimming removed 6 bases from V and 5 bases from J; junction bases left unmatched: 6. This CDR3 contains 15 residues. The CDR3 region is CASRPLAGVHNEQFF. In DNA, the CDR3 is TGTGCCAGCAGGCCACTAGCGGGAGTCCACAATGAGCAGTTCTTC.

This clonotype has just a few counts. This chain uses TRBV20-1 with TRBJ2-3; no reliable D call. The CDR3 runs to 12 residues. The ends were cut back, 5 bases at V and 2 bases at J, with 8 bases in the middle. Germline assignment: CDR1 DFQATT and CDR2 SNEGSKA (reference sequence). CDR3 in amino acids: CSAPESTDTQYF. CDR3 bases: TGCAGTGCTCCCGAGTCCACAGATACGCAGTATTTT.

The CDR3 region has the DNA TGTGCCAGCAGTTTAACTTCCTCAGGCGGGGAGCTGTTTTTT. It yields the protein CASSLTSSGGELFF. This chain links TRBV12-3 or TRBV12-4 with TRBJ2-2; D call uncertain. V was trimmed by 2 bases and J by 7 bases, leaving 11 bases between them. The CDR3 is 14 residues long.

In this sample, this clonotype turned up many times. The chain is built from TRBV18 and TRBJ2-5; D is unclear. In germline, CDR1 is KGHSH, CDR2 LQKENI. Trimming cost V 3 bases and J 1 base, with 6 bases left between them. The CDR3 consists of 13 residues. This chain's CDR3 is CASSPGLQETQYF. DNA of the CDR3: TGTGCCAGCTCACCGGGCCTCCAAGAGACCCAGTACTTC.

In DNA form, the CDR3 reads TGTGCCAGCCTCCCACCCGGGACAGCGTTCTACGAGCAGTACTTC. This translates into CASLPPGTAFYEQYF. This chain joins TRBV6-1 and TRBJ2-7; 7 nucleotides agree with TRBD1. The V and J ends lost 8 bases and 3 bases, in that order; junction bases with no gene match: 13. Germline V lookup: CDR1 MNHNS, CDR2 SASEGT. The CDR3 has 15 amino acids.

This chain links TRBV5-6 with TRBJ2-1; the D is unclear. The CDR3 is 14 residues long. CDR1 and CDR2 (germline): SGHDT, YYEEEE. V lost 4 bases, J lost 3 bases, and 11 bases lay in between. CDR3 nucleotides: TGTGCCAGCAGCCGATATACGGTCTACAATGAGCAGTTCTTC. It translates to CASSRYTVYNEQFF.

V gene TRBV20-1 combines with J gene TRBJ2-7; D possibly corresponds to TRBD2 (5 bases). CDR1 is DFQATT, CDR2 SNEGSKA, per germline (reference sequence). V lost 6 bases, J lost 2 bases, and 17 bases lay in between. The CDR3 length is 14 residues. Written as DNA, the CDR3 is TGCAGTGCGCCCGACCCGAGGGTACCCTACGAGCAGTACTTC. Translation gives CSAPDPRVPYEQYF.

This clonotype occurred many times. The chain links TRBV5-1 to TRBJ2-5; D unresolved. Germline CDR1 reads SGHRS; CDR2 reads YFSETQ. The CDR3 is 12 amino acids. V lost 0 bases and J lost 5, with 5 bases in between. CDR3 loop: CASSLDTETQYF. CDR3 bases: TGCGCCAGCAGCTTGGACACCGAGACCCAGTACTTC. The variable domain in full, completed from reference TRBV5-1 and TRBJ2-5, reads KAGVTQTPRYLIKTRGQQVTLSCSPISGHRSVSWYQQTPGQGLQFLFEYFSETQRNKGNFPGRFSGRQFSNSRSEMNVSTLELGDSALYLCASSLDTETQYFGPGTRLLVL.

CDR3: CASSLDLSSYEQYF. CDR3 sequence (DNA): TGTGCCAGCAGCCTGGATCTAAGCTCCTACGAGCAGTACTTC. The chain is built from TRBV5-4 and TRBJ2-7, with D unclear. The CDR3 is 14 amino acids. Trimming took 4 bases from V and 0 from J, leaving 11 bases between them. CDR1 SGHNT and CDR2 YYREEE come from the germline V gene (reference sequence).

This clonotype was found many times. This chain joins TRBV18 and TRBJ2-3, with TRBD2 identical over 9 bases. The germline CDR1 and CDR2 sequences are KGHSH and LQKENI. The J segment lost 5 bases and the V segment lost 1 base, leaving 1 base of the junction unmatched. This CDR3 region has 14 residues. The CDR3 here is CASSPLREGDTQYF. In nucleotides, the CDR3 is TGTGCCAGCTCACCACTGCGGGAGGGAGATACGCAGTATTTT. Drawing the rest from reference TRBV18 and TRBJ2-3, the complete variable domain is NAGVMQNPRHLVRRRGQEARLRCSPMKGHSHVYWYRQLPEEGLKFMVYLQKENIIDESGMPKERFSAEFPKEGPSILRIQQVVRGDSAAYFCASSPLREGDTQYFGPGTRLTVL.

Written as DNA, the CDR3 is TGTGCCAGCAGTTTACGGCAGACTGCAACTAATGAAAAACTGTTTTTT. Protein: CASSLRQTATNEKLFF. This chain uses TRBV12-3 or TRBV12-4 with TRBJ1-4; D remains ambiguous. The germline V and J ends were trimmed by 2 bases and 0 bases, with 10 bases remaining between them. The CDR3 loop spans 16 amino acids.

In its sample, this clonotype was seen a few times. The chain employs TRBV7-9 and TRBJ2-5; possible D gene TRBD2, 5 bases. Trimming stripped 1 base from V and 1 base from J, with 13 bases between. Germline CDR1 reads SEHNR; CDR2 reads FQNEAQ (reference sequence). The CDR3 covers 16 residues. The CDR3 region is CASSLGAAVLQETQYF. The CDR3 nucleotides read TGTGCCAGCAGCTTAGGTGCAGCGGTCCTCCAAGAGACCCAGTACTTC.

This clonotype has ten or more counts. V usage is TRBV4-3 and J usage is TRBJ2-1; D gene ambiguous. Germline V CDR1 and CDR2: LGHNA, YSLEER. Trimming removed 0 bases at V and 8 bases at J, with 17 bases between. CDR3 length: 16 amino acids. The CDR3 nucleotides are TGCGCCAGCAGCCAAGATCACCTTGGTGTGGATTATGAGCAGTTCTTC. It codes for CASSQDHLGVDYEQFF.

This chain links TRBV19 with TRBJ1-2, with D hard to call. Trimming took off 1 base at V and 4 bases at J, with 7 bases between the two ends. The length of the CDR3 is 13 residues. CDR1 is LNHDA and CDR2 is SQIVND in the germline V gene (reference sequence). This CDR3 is CASSIAGLYGYTF. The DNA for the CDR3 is TGTGCCAGTAGTATAGCAGGTCTCTATGGCTACACCTTC.

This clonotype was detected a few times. This chain's CDR3 is CASSRLAGAEQYF. CDR3 DNA: TGTGCCAGCTCCAGACTAGCGGGAGCTGAGCAGTACTTC. The V and J genes are TRBV7-2 and TRBJ2-7, with 12 positions matching TRBD2. The J segment lost 7 bases and the V segment lost 8 bases, leaving 6 bases of the junction unmatched. Germline V gives CDR1 SGHTA, CDR2 FQGNSA. The CDR3 runs to 13 residues.

The CDR3 bases are TGTGCCAGCAGTTTACCTCAGACTAGCGGGAGGTCAGATACGCAGTATTTT. Residues: CASSLPQTSGRSDTQYF. The chain carries TRBV12-3 or TRBV12-4 and TRBJ2-3, with TRBD2 identical over 13 bases. This CDR3 comprises 17 residues. J was trimmed by 4 bases and V by 2 bases; bases with no gene match: 6.